The 12 T cell receptor beta chains below were found in one sample sequenced in a study of shared clonotypes between healthy human individuals (dated by TCRdb to 2019 to 2021). The library was made by the immunoSEQ multiplex PCR assay. In TCRdb, the immuneACCESS table is reduced to in-frame sequences with V and J assigned. These tables do not hold every clone; where another copy was compared, an unresolved V gene accounts for under half, and the others remain unexplained. The sample profile shows under 600,000 clones; about 79% of them were found once. The ten largest clones add up to 9.5% to 15% of the sample. Sequencing was done on a sample of PBMCs. These receptors originate from a middle-aged woman in good health. Some clones in this sample may be carry-over from other donors' samples.

The CDR3 nucleotides read TGTGCCAGCAGCTTTGGCGGGAGCTCCTATAATTCACCCCTCCACTTT. As protein: CASSFGGSSYNSPLHF. V and J are TRBV5-6 and TRBJ1-6; D ambiguous. Between the trimmed V and J ends, which lost 2 bases and 0 bases, there was a span of 9 bases. This CDR3 comprises 16 residues. CDR1 SGHDT and CDR2 YYEEEE come from the germline V gene. The full variable domain, completed using reference TRBV5-6 and TRBJ1-6, is DAGVTQSPTHLIKTRGQQVTLRCSPKSGHDTVSWYQQALGQGPQFIFQYYEEEERQRGNFPDRFSGHQFPNYSSELNVNALLLGDSALYLCASSFGGSSYNSPLHFGNGTRLTVT.

The chain has TRBV5-5 and TRBJ2-2; 9 bases are a match to TRBD1. This CDR3 contains 16 residues. Per the germline V gene, CDR1 is SGHKS and CDR2 is YYEKEE (reference sequence). After removal of 4 bases from V and 4 bases from J, the junction contained 8 bases not matched to a gene. CDR3 sequence (DNA): TGTGCCAGCAGCCCCGACAGGGGGTCGGGCACCGGGGAGCTGTTTTTT. Its translation is CASSPDRGSGTGELFF.

The V call is TRBV10-3, the J call TRBJ2-6, with no clear D. The CDR3 is made up of 16 amino acids. The germline V gene has CDR1 ENHRY and CDR2 SYGVKD. Deletions cut 10 bases from V and 0 bases from J, with 16 bases between. CDR3 coding DNA: TGTGCCACCGCACCAGTTCCCTACTCTGGGGCCAACGTCCTGACTTTC. This encodes CATAPVPYSGANVLTF.

In DNA, the CDR3 is TGTGCCAGCCCCCCGACGGGTTTACCGAGCACAGATACGCAGTATTTT. This sequence encodes CASPPTGLPSTDTQYF. V gene TRBV28 combines with J gene TRBJ2-3; no clear D. Germline loops: CDR1 MDHEN, CDR2 SYDVKM. The CDR3 extends over 16 amino acids. V gave up 8 bases and J gave up 0 bases, with 18 bases separating them.

The rearrangement joins TRBV9 to TRBJ2-6, with 13 positions matching TRBD2. V was pared by 4 bases and J by 4 bases, with 8 bases of the junction left unmatched. Germline assignment: CDR1 SGDLS and CDR2 YYNGEE. The CDR3 totals 18 residues. CDR3: CASSKRPGLAGGANVLTF. The CDR3 bases are TGTGCCAGCAGCAAAAGACCGGGACTAGCGGGAGGGGCCAACGTCCTGACTTTC.

The chain links TRBV4-2 to TRBJ2-3; unclear D gene. Trimming cost V 2 bases and J 1 base, with 13 bases left between them. The germline gives CDR1 LGHNA, CDR2 YNFKEQ. The CDR3 consists of 16 residues. Written as DNA, the CDR3 is TGTGCCAGCAGCCAACGGGCGGCCGAACGCACAGATACGCAGTATTTT. It translates to CASSQRAAERTDTQYF.

The chain recombines TRBV11-3 with TRBJ2-5, with unresolved D. This CDR3 is 14 amino acids long. The V gene lost 1 base and the J gene lost 6 bases, with 12 bases spanning the gap. Germline loops: CDR1 SGHNT, CDR2 YENEEA. CDR3 nucleotides: TGTGCCAGCAGCTTAGCGGGTAGTACTCAGACCCAGTACTTC. Amino acids: CASSLAGSTQTQYF.

The chain has TRBV11-3 and TRBJ2-2; 7 bases line up with TRBD1. Germline CDR1 SGHNT, CDR2 YENEEA. The CDR3 sequence is 14 residues long. V gave up 5 bases and J gave up 7 bases; unmatched junction bases: 7. The CDR3 sequence: CASSRDSVGGELFF. DNA of the CDR3: TGTGCCAGCAGCCGGGACAGTGTGGGCGGGGAGCTGTTTTTT.

The J gene is TRBJ2-2, the V gene TRBV5-1, with 10 nucleotides matching TRBD2. This CDR3 has 18 amino acids. V trimming: 2 bases; J trimming: 5 bases; junction bases outside the gene matches: 12. Germline-derived CDR1 and CDR2 are SGHRS and YFSETQ. CDR3 nucleotides: TGCGCCAGCAGCTTAGGCCCAGCGGGAGGGCCTAAAACCGGGGAGCTGTTTTTT. Residues: CASSLGPAGGPKTGELFF.

CDR3 DNA sequence: TGTGCCAGCGCACGGGACAGGGCAGTGCCTGAAGCTTTCTTT. As protein: CASARDRAVPEAFF. V and J are TRBV28 and TRBJ1-1; 9 bases are a match to TRBD1. Germline CDR1 is MDHEN and CDR2 is SYDVKM. V dropped 8 bases and J dropped 6; count of bases not matched to a gene: 10. The CDR3 contains 14 residues.

The CDR3 nucleotides read TGTGCCTGGAAAGTCTGGACAGGAGGCGGGGAGCTGTTTTTT. It yields the protein CAWKVWTGGGELFF. This rearrangement joins TRBV30 to TRBJ2-2, with 7 bases fitting TRBD1. The ends lost 4 bases at V and 7 bases at J; junction bases unmatched: 9. Germline-derived CDR1 and CDR2 are GTSNPN and SVGIG (reference sequence). The CDR3 is 14 residues long.

The chain couples TRBV7-3 to TRBJ2-1; D may be TRBD1 (5 bases). The V and J ends lost 8 bases and 4 bases respectively, with 12 bases between them. The CDR3 totals 13 residues. Germline V gene lookup returns CDR1 SGHTA and CDR2 FQGTGA. The CDR3 is CASVQGSYNEQFF. CDR3 nucleotides: TGTGCCAGCGTCCAGGGTTCATACAATGAGCAGTTCTTC.